One and the same sample provided the 14 T cell receptor beta chains below, sequenced in a study of shared clonotypes between healthy human individuals. Sequencing was performed with immunoSEQ multiplex PCR; in TCRdb, only in-frame clones are kept and a portion is missing. This sample has about 1.4 million clones; about 96% occur once, and the top ten carry roughly 1.2%. Sequenced sample: naive CD4+ T cells sorted from blood. Subset indicated: CD45RA+ positively selected. The origin of the receptors is a man younger than 45 in good health.

The chain employs TRBV18 and TRBJ1-5; D is possibly TRBD1 (6 bases). CDR1 is KGHSH and CDR2 is LQKENI in the germline V gene. The CDR3 has 15 residues. V was pared by 3 bases and J by 2 bases, with 11 bases between. CDR3 sequence reads: CASSPGGLGNQPQHF. CDR3 nucleotide sequence: TGTGCCAGCTCACCGGGGGGGCTTGGCAATCAGCCCCAGCATTTT.

V is TRBV2 and J is TRBJ2-3; 10 bases fit TRBD1. This CDR3 region has 16 residues. Per the germline V gene, CDR1 is SNHLY and CDR2 is FYNNEI. The V gene end was trimmed by 6 bases and the J gene end by 5 bases; junction bases not matched to a gene: 11. In DNA, the CDR3 is TGTGCCAGCAGAGTATATTTGACAGGGGGCATAGATACGCAGTATTTT. This translates into CASRVYLTGGIDTQYF.

The rearrangement links TRBV10-1 to TRBJ2-3; 11 nucleotides match TRBD2. CDR3 length equals 15 residues. Trimming cost V 4 bases and J 2 bases; bases outside gene matches: 2. CDR1 and CDR2 from the germline V gene are WNHNN and SYGVQD (reference sequence). Here the CDR3 DNA reads TGCGCCAGCAGTGGACTAGCGGGGACCACAGATACGCAGTATTTT. It is translated as CASSGLAGTTDTQYF.

Note on this clone: Other DNA sequences in the same sample also yield this CDR3. This chain connects TRBV9 to TRBJ2-2, with D possibly matching TRBD1 (6 bases). The CDR3 extends over 14 amino acids. V lost 2 bases, J lost 3 bases, and 8 bases lay in between. Germline assignment: CDR1 SGDLS and CDR2 YYNGEE. The CDR3 loop is CASSVGTHTGELFF. DNA of the CDR3: TGTGCCAGCAGCGTCGGGACACACACCGGGGAGCTGTTTTTT.

The V gene is TRBV5-4, the J gene TRBJ2-3; D may be TRBD1 (6 bases). The CDR3 contains 14 residues. The ends were cut back, 0 bases at V and 3 bases at J, with 8 bases in the middle. The germline CDR1 and CDR2 sequences are SGHNT and YYREEE (reference sequence). CDR3 loop: CASSLEGVTDTQYF. The CDR3, as DNA: TGTGCCAGCAGCTTGGAGGGGGTTACAGATACGCAGTATTTT.

The J gene is TRBJ2-7, the V gene TRBV14; 8 nucleotides align to TRBD2. This CDR3 contains 14 residues. Losses at the gene ends were 3 bases for V and 3 bases for J; bases not matched to a gene: 4. Per the germline V gene, CDR1 is SGHDN and CDR2 is FVKESK. This CDR3 reads CASSHKRESYEQYF. For the CDR3, the DNA is TGTGCCAGCAGCCATAAGCGGGAGAGCTACGAGCAGTACTTC.

The rearrangement joins TRBV5-1 to TRBJ2-7; D remains unclear. With 4 bases removed from V and 1 base from J, the gap between germline ends came to 18 bases. The V gene's germline CDR1 is SGHRS and CDR2 YFSETQ. This CDR3 is 16 amino acids long. DNA for the CDR3: TGCGCCAGCAGCCCCAGGACGGACCGTCTTTCCTACGAGCAGTACTTC. Amino acid sequence: CASSPRTDRLSYEQYF.

The chain couples TRBV10-1 to TRBJ2-3, with TRBD2 matching 7 bases. CDR3 length equals 16 residues. The V gene's germline CDR1 is WNHNN and CDR2 SYGVQD (reference sequence). V shed 3 bases and J 2 bases; nucleotides not matched to a gene: 8. The CDR3 nucleotides are TGCGCCAGCAGTGAATCGGGGGGATGGTCCACAGATACGCAGTATTTT. It translates to CASSESGGWSTDTQYF.

The chain combines TRBV5-1 with TRBJ2-1, with TRBD2 matching 14 bases. J gave up 9 bases and V 0 bases, and 14 bases lay outside the gene matches. This CDR3 comprises 19 residues. Germline V gives CDR1 SGHRS, CDR2 YFSETQ. In DNA form, the CDR3 reads TGCGCCAGCAGCTTGGTTCGACTAGCGGGAGGGAAATCCAACAGTGAGCAGTTCTTC. Amino acid sequence: CASSLVRLAGGKSNSEQFF.

As concerns this clone: Other DNA sequences in this sample translate to the same CDR3. The genes are TRBV9 and TRBJ2-7; TRBD1 is a possible D gene (6 bases). Trimming removed 0 bases from V and 1 base from J, with 11 bases in between. The CDR3 is 15 residues long. CDR1 SGDLS and CDR2 YYNGEE come from the germline V gene. The DNA for the CDR3 is TGTGCCAGCAGCGTAGGTACGGACAGTTCCTACGAGCAGTACTTC. Protein sequence: CASSVGTDSSYEQYF. Filled out from reference TRBV9 and TRBJ2-7, the complete variable domain reads DSGVTQTPKHLITATGQRVTLRCSPRSGDLSVYWYQQSLDQGLQFLIQYYNGEERAKGNILERFSAQQFPDLHSELNLSSLELGDSALYFCASSVGTDSSYEQYFGPGTRLTVT.

The chain links TRBV6-1 to TRBJ2-1; TRBD1 aligns across 9 bases. The junction had 8 bases not matched to a gene; V was cut back by 6 bases and J by 5 bases. Per the germline V gene, CDR1 is MNHNS and CDR2 is SASEGT. There are 15 residues in the CDR3. CDR3 in DNA: TGTGCCAGCAGGGGGGGGACAGGGTCTAACAATGAGCAGTTCTTC. It codes for CASRGGTGSNNEQFF.

The J gene is TRBJ2-6, the V gene TRBV6-4; D is unclear. The length of the CDR3 is 14 residues. Germline CDR1 is MRHNA and CDR2 is SNTAGT. Trimming took off 6 bases at V and 5 bases at J, with 11 bases between the two ends. CDR3 DNA sequence: TGTGCCAGCAGCGCTACAGAAAGGGCCAACGTCCTGACTTTC. It translates to CASSATERANVLTF.

The chain recombines TRBV18 with TRBJ2-7; D call uncertain. In germline, CDR1 is KGHSH, CDR2 LQKENI. The V gene lost 4 bases and the J gene lost 2 bases, with 12 bases spanning the gap. The CDR3 spans 14 residues. The CDR3 bases are TGTGCCAGCTCACAACGTAGGCAGACCTACGAGCAGTACTTC. It yields the protein CASSQRRQTYEQYF.

This chain joins TRBV5-1 and TRBJ2-1; TRBD2 aligns across 10 bases. Unmatched junction bases numbered 10, after V lost 6 bases and J lost 7 bases. Germline V lookup: CDR1 SGHRS, CDR2 YFSETQ. This CDR3 contains 15 residues. The CDR3 sequence is CASNLAGEDSNEQFF. For the CDR3, the DNA is TGCGCCAGCAATCTAGCGGGAGAGGATTCGAATGAGCAGTTCTTC. The full variable domain, in which reference TRBV5-1 and TRBJ2-1 provide the parts outside the CDR3, is KAGVTQTPRYLIKTRGQQVTLSCSPISGHRSVSWYQQTPGQGLQFLFEYFSETQRNKGNFPGRFSGRQFSNSRSEMNVSTLELGDSALYLCASNLAGEDSNEQFFGPGTRLTVL.